This T cell receptor beta chain was captured by sequencing in a study of blood T cell repertoires in COVID-19 (dated by TCRdb to about 2020). Context from the whole study: Samples from collaborators originated in the United States, Italy and Spain and spanned both the acute and convalescent phases of COVID-19. The material from the prospective study consisted of cDNA or gDNA derived from T cells, B-cell-depleted T cells, or PBMCs. Deeply sampled blood TCRbeta repertoires from subjects exposed to, actively infected with, or recovered from COVID-19 were included in the dataset. The repertoires were made available in a free public database intended to serve as a resource for research on the immune response to SARS-CoV-2. The samples were drawn from the first 160 participants of the ongoing ImmuneRACE study and from 1,254 subjects provided by 6 global collaborators. Nearly every sample came with metadata listing a de-identified subject ID, COVID-19 status, age in years and sex. Where available, HLA class I and class II types were taken from metadata supplied by the sample provider and were not determined by assay-based typing.

TCRbeta CDR3 regions were amplified from genomic DNA by means of the immunoSEQ Assay, a bias-controlled multiplex PCR. In the paper's pipeline: The number of nucleated cells in each sample was estimated from the amplification of reference gene primers within the assay. To quantify the absolute abundance of each unique TCRbeta CDR3 rearrangement, sequence reads were collapsed and filtered. For each sample, productive Simpson clonality was calculated as the square root of Simpson's diversity index over productive rearrangements. What TCRdb holds here is the immuneACCESS table cut down to in-frame rearrangements. Part of the clones is not present; checked against another copy, under half of the missing clones reflect an unresolved V gene, and the others are unexplained. V, J and clone size are taken as reported in that table, and D and trimming were inferred from the DNA itself. This sample lists 140,000 or so clones; 82% were detected once. The ten largest make up roughly 4% of the sample.

This clone has more than one count but fewer than ten. The clone's antigen remains unknown. The record has no base qualities; no much larger clone is one base away. Broader findings and caveats from the paper: The quantity of clinical and demographic metadata differed by source and by participant and was supplied without curation.

CDR3 length: 17 amino acids, cysteine to phenylalanine. The sequence is cut down to CDR3 DNA, 51 bases in frame from base 1. The germline ends are 26 bases apart after V is trimmed by 7 bases and J by 7 bases. CDR1 and CDR2 are drawn from the germline V gene (reference sequence): MNHEY, SMNVEV. Each collaborating institution followed its own protocols to collect whole blood in K2EDTA tubes. Collaborator samples were shipped for TCRbeta analysis as frozen whole blood, isolated PBMCs, or DNA extracted from either sample type. The chain is made from TRBV27 and TRBJ2-1; TRBD1 could be the D gene, as 6 bases match. The sequence derives from an elderly woman with acute or convalescent COVID-19. The sequenced material came from peripheral blood. The sequenced DNA is TGTGCCAGCATTCGGCATTATGGCTCTAGGGGGTTGAATGAGCAGTTCTTC. The translation is CASIRHYGSRGLNEQFF.